This entry lists 7 T cell receptor beta chains sequenced from one sample in a study of blood T cell repertoires in COVID-19 (dated by TCRdb to the early 2020s). The library relied on the immunoSEQ multiplex PCR assay. The immuneACCESS repertoire file appears here via TCRdb, limited to in-frame rearrangements. These files lack a portion of the clones; in checked studies, under half of the deficit traces to unresolved V genes, and the cause of the others is not known. This sample comprises around 130,000 clones, around 76% of them detected only once. Approximately 10% of the sample is in the top ten clones. Material for sequencing was peripheral blood. These receptors were taken from a human donor in a cohort sampled during active COVID-19.

V is TRBV7-9 and J is TRBJ2-7; 7 bases agree with TRBD2. CDR1 and CDR2 (germline): SEHNR, FQNEAQ (reference sequence). V shed 5 bases, J shed 5 bases, and the junction held 9 bases outside the gene matches. The CDR3 contains 14 residues. This chain's CDR3 is CASSGTPGGNEQYF. The CDR3 region has the DNA TGTGCCAGCAGCGGCACACCCGGGGGGAACGAGCAGTACTTC.

The J gene is TRBJ2-2, the V gene TRBV6-5; D is perhaps TRBD1 (6 bases). Germline CDR1 reads MNHEY; CDR2 reads SVGAGI. V lost 4 bases and J 5 bases, leaving 11 bases between the germline ends. The CDR3 contains 14 residues. In DNA form, the CDR3 reads TGTGCCAGCAGTTTCGACAGGACGACCGGGGAGCTGTTTTTT. This gives the protein CASSFDRTTGELFF.

This clone was seen just once. Compared with germline, one end of the junction differs, possibly owing to a read error. The V and J genes are TRBV9 and TRBJ2-5, with TRBD2 identical over 9 bases. From germline, CDR1 is SGDLS and CDR2 YYNGEE. The CDR3 consists of 15 residues. The CDR3 nucleotides are TGTGCCAGCCGCGTGTTAGCGGGGGAGGGGGGGACCCAGTACTTC. Translating it yields CASRVLAGEGGTQYF.

The DNA of the CDR3 is TGTGCCAGCTCACTACACGTACTAACAGGGTACGAGCAGTACTTC. This codes for CASSLHVLTGYEQYF. The rearrangement uses TRBV18 and TRBJ2-7; tentatively, D is TRBD1 (6 bases). Germline V gene lookup returns CDR1 KGHSH and CDR2 LQKENI. V lost 4 bases, J lost 4 bases, and 17 bases lay in between. CDR3 length: 15 residues.

The chain has TRBV5-6 and TRBJ2-5; TRBD2 matches 10 bases. This CDR3 spans 14 amino acids. Germline trimming cut 7 bases from V and 2 bases from J; bases unmatched to any gene: 5. Looked up from germline, CDR1 is SGHDT and CDR2 is YYEEEE. This CDR3 is CASGEAGGQETQYF. The DNA for the CDR3 is TGTGCCAGCGGAGAAGCGGGGGGGCAAGAGACCCAGTACTTC.

This chain joins TRBV24-1 and TRBJ2-1; unclear D gene. The length of the CDR3 is 14 residues. The germline V and J ends were trimmed by 5 bases and 0 bases, with 7 bases remaining between them. The V gene's germline CDR1 is KGHDR and CDR2 SFDVKD. The CDR3 reads CATSGWSSYNEQFF. CDR3 nucleotide sequence: TGTGCCACCAGTGGGTGGAGCTCCTACAATGAGCAGTTCTTC.

This clone was counted once. The chain joins TRBV4-1 to TRBJ2-7; possible D gene TRBD1, 5 bases. V was shortened by 3 bases and J by 0 bases, with 6 bases between the two germline ends. CDR3 length: 13 amino acids. In germline, CDR1 is MGHRA, CDR2 YSYEKL. The CDR3 DNA follows: TGCGCCAGCAGCCACAGGGACTCCTACGAGCAGTACTTC. It specifies CASSHRDSYEQYF.